These 30 T cell receptor beta chains share one sample of origin, sequenced in a study of blood T cell repertoires in COVID-19. The method was immunoSEQ multiplex PCR; TCRdb's version includes in-frame clones alone and lacks a portion of them. The sample has about 140,000 clones; about 80% are singletons. Input material: peripheral blood. The receptors come from a human donor in a cohort sampled during active COVID-19.

The V call is TRBV24-1, the J call TRBJ2-1; TRBD1 matches 8 bases. V trimming: 5 bases; J trimming: 5 bases; junction bases outside the gene matches: 16. CDR1 is KGHDR and CDR2 is SFDVKD in the germline V gene. The CDR3 covers 18 residues. The CDR3 protein is CATSVGGPAGTGDNEQFF. CDR3 bases: TGTGCCACCAGTGTAGGAGGTCCGGCTGGGACAGGAGACAATGAGCAGTTCTTC.

The chain employs TRBV27 and TRBJ2-3, with 8 bases identical to TRBD1. Germline loops: CDR1 MNHEY, CDR2 SMNVEV (reference sequence). The CDR3 has 15 amino acids. J was trimmed by 3 bases and V by 3 bases; bases with no gene match: 5. The CDR3 DNA reads as TGTGCCAGCAGTTTTGGGACAGGCGCGACAGATACGCAGTATTTT. This translates into CASSFGTGATDTQYF.

V gene TRBV5-5 combines with J gene TRBJ1-5, with D unclear. Germline CDR1 SGHKS, CDR2 YYEKEE (reference sequence). Trimming cost V 5 bases and J 0 bases, with 12 bases left between them. This CDR3 has 15 residues. The CDR3 bases are TGTGCCAGCAGTCCGTGGTCAGATAGCAATCAGCCCCAGCATTTT. This codes for CASSPWSDSNQPQHF.

V usage is TRBV3-1 (or the pseudogene TRBV3-2) and J usage is TRBJ1-2; 7 bases map to TRBD1. CDR1 LGHDT and CDR2 YNNKEL come from the germline V gene (reference sequence). J was trimmed by 1 base and V by 4 bases; bases with no gene match: 3. The CDR3 is made up of 14 amino acids. CDR3 sequence (DNA): TGTGCCAGCAGCCCGGGACAGAATAACTATGGCTACACCTTC. Its translation: CASSPGQNNYGYTF.

The chain joins TRBV19 to TRBJ1-2; no reliable D call. The germline V gene has CDR1 LNHDA and CDR2 SQIVND (reference sequence). V was clipped by 5 bases and J by 2 bases, with 9 bases between them. This CDR3 contains 13 residues. CDR3 in amino acids: CASSFGRNYGYTF. The CDR3 DNA reads TGTGCCAGTAGTTTTGGGAGGAACTATGGCTACACCTTC.

The table lists this clone with a few counts. The chain employs TRBV19 and TRBJ2-7; 7 positions match TRBD1. Germline values: CDR1 LNHDA, CDR2 SQIVND (reference sequence). CDR3 length equals 16 residues. After removal of 5 bases from V and 2 bases from J, the junction contained 12 bases not matched to a gene. DNA for the CDR3: TGTGCCAGTAGTCGGACTTACGGGACAGACACCTACGAGCAGTACTTC. It yields the protein CASSRTYGTDTYEQYF.

The V gene is TRBV19, the J gene TRBJ2-3; 10 nucleotides align to TRBD2. CDR1 is LNHDA, CDR2 SQIVND, per germline (reference sequence). The CDR3 runs to 15 residues. With V trimmed by 5 bases and J by 0 bases, 2 bases remained unmatched. CDR3 nucleotides: TGTGCCAGTAGTCCGACTAGCGGGAGCACAGATACGCAGTATTTT. Translation gives CASSPTSGSTDTQYF.

This clone was found a few times. The V and J genes are TRBV3-1 (or the pseudogene TRBV3-2) and TRBJ1-1; D may be TRBD1 (6 bases). The CDR3 extends over 14 amino acids. Germline CDR1 reads LGHDT; CDR2 reads YNNKEL (reference sequence). Trimming took 3 bases from V and 4 from J, leaving 12 bases between them. CDR3 sequence: CASSHRGTLTEAFF. In nucleotides, the CDR3 is TGTGCCAGCAGCCATAGGGGGACCCTCACTGAAGCTTTCTTT.

This chain uses TRBV28 with TRBJ1-1, with a weak D call TRBD1 (6 bases). The CDR3 sequence is 16 residues long. V lost 8 bases, J lost 0 bases, and 19 bases lay in between. Per the germline V gene, CDR1 is MDHEN and CDR2 is SYDVKM. The CDR3 DNA sequence: TGTGCCAGCCAAGCTAGGTCCAGGGGTGTGAACACTGAAGCTTTCTTT. It specifies CASQARSRGVNTEAFF.

This clone was found a few times. The chain employs TRBV4-3 and TRBJ1-2; D unresolved. The CDR3 totals 15 residues. With 4 bases removed from V and 7 bases from J, the gap between germline ends came to 19 bases. The germline gives CDR1 LGHNA, CDR2 YSLEER. CDR3 region: CASSPTWREGGGYTF. The DNA of the CDR3 is TGCGCCAGCAGCCCTACTTGGAGGGAGGGAGGTGGCTACACCTTC.

The CDR3: CSVHAGQETQYF. In nucleotides, the CDR3 is TGCAGCGTCCACGCAGGTCAAGAGACCCAGTACTTC. The chain recombines TRBV29-1 with TRBJ2-5; no clear D gene. V gave up 6 bases and J gave up 2 bases, with 10 bases separating them. The germline gives CDR1 SQVTM, CDR2 ANQGSEA. The CDR3 contains 12 residues. Full variable domain (rest looked up from reference TRBV29-1 and TRBJ2-5): SAVISQKPSRDICQRGTSLTIQCQVDSQVTMMFWYRQQPGQSLTLIATANQGSEATYESGFVIDKFPISRPNLTFSTLTVSNMSPEDSSIYLCSVHAGQETQYFGPGTRLLVL.

The rearrangement uses TRBV29-1 and TRBJ1-3; unclear D gene. V was trimmed by 3 bases and J by 4 bases, leaving 10 bases between them. The CDR3 has 13 amino acids. Germline V gene data show CDR1 as SQVTM and CDR2 as ANQGSEA. This chain's CDR3 is CSVEAFSGNTIYF. The CDR3 DNA sequence: TGCAGCGTTGAGGCATTCTCGGGAAACACCATATATTTT. Full variable domain (missing parts from reference TRBV29-1 and TRBJ1-3): SAVISQKPSRDICQRGTSLTIQCQVDSQVTMMFWYRQQPGQSLTLIATANQGSEATYESGFVIDKFPISRPNLTFSTLTVSNMSPEDSSIYLCSVEAFSGNTIYFGEGSWLTVV.

This clone was seen a few times. The same CDR3 can be traced to other DNA sequences in this sample. The chain couples TRBV2 to TRBJ2-3, with D hard to call. The germline V gene has CDR1 SNHLY and CDR2 FYNNEI. The CDR3 sequence is 13 residues long. Deletions cut 2 bases from V and 2 bases from J, with 5 bases between. The CDR3 coding sequence is TGTGCCAGCAGTGAACTCTACACAGATACGCAGTATTTT. Protein product: CASSELYTDTQYF.

The rearrangement uses TRBV5-4 and TRBJ2-1, with 14 bases fitting TRBD2. Germline-derived CDR1 and CDR2 are SGHNT and YYREEE (reference sequence). The trim removed 4 bases at V and 5 bases at J, leaving 5 bases unmatched. CDR3 length: 16 amino acids. The CDR3 region is CASSQGLAGVNNEQFF. DNA of the CDR3: TGTGCCAGCAGCCAGGGACTAGCGGGAGTAAACAATGAGCAGTTCTTC.

This clone was detected only once. The J gene is TRBJ1-2, the V gene TRBV7-9; no firm D call. In germline, CDR1 is SEHNR, CDR2 FQNEAQ (reference sequence). V dropped 2 bases and J dropped 1 base, with 17 bases sitting between them. This CDR3 comprises 17 residues. In nucleotides, the CDR3 is TGTGCCAGCAGCTTAAATGTGGGAGGTTACTATAACTATGGCTACACCTTC. It codes for CASSLNVGGYYNYGYTF.

This chain links TRBV15 with TRBJ2-5, with a weak D call TRBD2 (6 bases). This CDR3 region has 15 residues. Germline CDR1 is LNHNV and CDR2 is YYDKDF (reference sequence). V was cut by 1 base and J by 4 bases, with 13 bases left in between. The CDR3 spells CATSRGDGSRETQYF. For the CDR3, the DNA is TGTGCCACCAGCAGAGGGGACGGGAGTAGAGAGACCCAGTACTTC.

The chain combines TRBV7-2 with TRBJ2-5, with no clear D. The CDR3 is made up of 11 amino acids. Germline V gene sequence: CDR1 SGHTA, CDR2 FQGNSA. V was trimmed by 5 bases and J by 4 bases, leaving 5 bases between them. In nucleotides, the CDR3 is TGTGCCAGCAGCATCGTAGAGACCCAGTACTTC. Amino acid sequence: CASSIVETQYF. Looking up the rest from reference TRBV7-2 and TRBJ2-5 gives the full variable domain: GAGVSQSPSNKVTEKGKDVELRCDPISGHTALYWYRQSLGQGLEFLIYFQGNSAPDKSGLPSDRFSAERTGGSVSTLTIQRTQQEDSAVYLCASSIVETQYFGPGTRLLVL.

The rearrangement joins TRBV29-1 to TRBJ2-5, with a possible D match to TRBD2 (6 bases). Trimming took 5 bases from V and 1 from J, leaving 14 bases between them. The CDR3 is 14 amino acids. In germline, CDR1 is SQVTM, CDR2 ANQGSEA. The CDR3 is CSVSGGTLQETQYF. CDR3 nucleotides: TGCAGCGTTAGCGGCGGGACCCTCCAAGAGACCCAGTACTTC.

The DNA for the CDR3 is TGTGCCAGCAGTGCCAGGGCATTTGACTACGAGCAGTACTTC. This encodes CASSARAFDYEQYF. J is TRBJ2-7 and V is TRBV2; possibly TRBD1 for D (5 bases). Germline CDR1 is SNHLY and CDR2 is FYNNEI. The V gene lost 4 bases and the J gene lost 3 bases, with 13 bases spanning the gap. The CDR3 loop spans 14 amino acids. Full variable domain (rest looked up from reference TRBV2 and TRBJ2-7): EPEVTQTPSHQVTQMGQEVILRCVPISNHLYFYWYRQILGQKVEFLVSFYNNEISEKSEIFDDQFSVERPDGSNFTLKIRSTKLEDSAMYFCASSARAFDYEQYFGPGTRLTVT.

This chain links TRBV30 with TRBJ1-5, with D possibly being TRBD1 (5 bases). This CDR3 is 18 amino acids long. Trimming pared 2 bases from V and 7 bases from J, leaving 27 bases between. From germline, CDR1 is GTSNPN and CDR2 SVGIG (reference sequence). In nucleotides, the CDR3 is TGTGCCTGGAGTCACGGGGGAGATAACACCCGGGGGGGGCAGCCCCAGCATTTT. It encodes CAWSHGGDNTRGGQPQHF.

The chain joins TRBV10-3 to TRBJ2-2; 7 nucleotides align to TRBD2. Germline V gene data show CDR1 as ENHRY and CDR2 as SYGVKD. With 2 bases clipped from V and 3 bases from J, the junction kept 3 bases outside the gene matches. The CDR3 extends over 15 amino acids. This CDR3 reads CAISEASGYTGELFF. CDR3 DNA: TGTGCCATCAGTGAGGCTAGCGGCTACACCGGGGAGCTGTTTTTT.

The genes are TRBV29-1 and TRBJ1-2; D is ambiguous. V was pared by 3 bases and J by 6 bases, with 11 bases between. This CDR3 has 12 residues. Germline V gene data show CDR1 as SQVTM and CDR2 as ANQGSEA. CDR3 DNA sequence: TGCAGCGTTGAGGGCAGGCAAGATGGCTACACCTTC. This gives the protein CSVEGRQDGYTF.

The chain combines TRBV7-9 with TRBJ1-2; 7 bases are shared with TRBD1. The junction had 5 bases not matched to a gene; V was cut back by 6 bases and J by 4 bases. Germline CDR1 and CDR2: SEHNR and FQNEAQ (reference sequence). The CDR3 runs to 13 residues. The CDR3 loop reads CASRDRDSYGYTF. The DNA for the CDR3 is TGTGCCAGCAGGGACCGGGACAGCTATGGCTACACCTTC.

The chain uses TRBV7-3 and TRBJ2-3; 15 bases are a match to TRBD2. The J segment lost 5 bases and the V segment lost 5 bases, leaving 5 bases of the junction unmatched. There are 16 residues in the CDR3. In germline, CDR1 is SGHTA, CDR2 FQGTGA. CDR3 protein: CASSISGLAGGDTQYF. CDR3 DNA sequence: TGTGCCAGCAGCATCTCGGGACTAGCGGGAGGAGATACGCAGTATTTT.

The chain employs TRBV28 and TRBJ1-2; D is unclear. V lost 5 bases and J 6 bases, leaving 16 bases between the germline ends. The CDR3 is 14 residues long. Germline V gives CDR1 MDHEN, CDR2 SYDVKM. The DNA for the CDR3 is TGTGCCAGCAGTGGCAGGCAGCTCGGGAATGGCTACACCTTC. This sequence encodes CASSGRQLGNGYTF.

V usage is TRBV24-1 and J usage is TRBJ2-7; 7 positions agree with TRBD1. Losses at the gene ends were 9 bases for V and 3 bases for J; bases not matched to a gene: 1. The CDR3 runs 11 residues. Germline V gene data show CDR1 as KGHDR and CDR2 as SFDVKD. CDR3 coding DNA: TGTGCCACCGGGGACAGCTACGAGCAGTACTTC. Its protein product is CATGDSYEQYF.

The rearrangement links TRBV18 to TRBJ1-1; tentatively, D is TRBD1 (6 bases). The CDR3 contains 13 residues. Trimming left V 3 bases short and J 1 base short, with 6 bases between. CDR1 and CDR2 (germline): KGHSH, LQKENI. The chain's CDR3 is CASSPTGNTEAFF. CDR3 DNA sequence: TGTGCCAGCTCACCGACAGGGAACACTGAAGCTTTCTTT.

The chain couples TRBV29-1 to TRBJ2-3; D might be TRBD2 (6 bases). CDR1 SQVTM and CDR2 ANQGSEA come from the germline V gene. V shed 2 bases and J shed 7 bases, with 13 bases lying between them. The CDR3 is 13 residues long. For the CDR3, the DNA is TGCAGCGTTGAACCTGGGGGACTCAATACGCAGTATTTT. The encoded protein is CSVEPGGLNTQYF.

The rearrangement links TRBV11-2 to TRBJ2-7; possibly TRBD2 for D (6 bases). CDR1 is SGHAT, CDR2 FQNNGV, per germline. Trimming took off 0 bases at V and 2 bases at J, with 11 bases between the two ends. This CDR3 has 15 residues. The CDR3 DNA reads TGTGCCAGCAGCTTAGACCCAGGCGGGGCCTACGAGCAGTACTTC. Encoded protein: CASSLDPGGAYEQYF.

V is TRBV7-2 and J is TRBJ2-7, with a weak D call TRBD1 (5 bases). V dropped 4 bases and J dropped 4 bases, with 11 bases sitting between them. The V gene's germline CDR1 is SGHTA and CDR2 FQGNSA. CDR3 length equals 13 residues. DNA of the CDR3: TGTGCCAGCAGCTCTTCACCAGGGTACGAGCAGTACTTC. As protein: CASSSSPGYEQYF.